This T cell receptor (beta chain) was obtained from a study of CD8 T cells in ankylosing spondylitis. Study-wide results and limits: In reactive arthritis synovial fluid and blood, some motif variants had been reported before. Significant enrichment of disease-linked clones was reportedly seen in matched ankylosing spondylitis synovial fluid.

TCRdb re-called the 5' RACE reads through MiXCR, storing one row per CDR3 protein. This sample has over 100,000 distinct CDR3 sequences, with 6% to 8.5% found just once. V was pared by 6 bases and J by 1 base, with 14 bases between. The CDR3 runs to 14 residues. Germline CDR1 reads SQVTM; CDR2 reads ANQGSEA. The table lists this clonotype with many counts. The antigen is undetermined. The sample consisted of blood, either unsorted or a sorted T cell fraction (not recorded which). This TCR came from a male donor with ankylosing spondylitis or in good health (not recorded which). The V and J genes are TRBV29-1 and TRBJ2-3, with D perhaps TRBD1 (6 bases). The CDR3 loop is CSVRGTPGTDTQYF. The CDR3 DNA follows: TGCAGCGTACGAGGGACACCCGGCACAGATACGCAGTATTTT.